A selection of T cell receptor beta chains follows, all from one sample in a study of cytomegalovirus exposure and HLA in healthy donors. Sequencing used immunoSEQ multiplex PCR; TCRdb keeps in-frame clones, though not all of them. The repertoire consists of 55,000 or so clones, with roughly 73% occurring once and the leading ten covering about 3%. The sample consisted of PBMCs. All receptors derive from a man aged 18 to 35 in good health and CMV-seronegative. Both conserved end residues are part of each CDR3. The D gene is left open where the match is weak. Clone size appears in some rows only: once, few, many, or a class for an expanded clone.

TRBJ2-1	TRBV27	14	.	.	TGTGCCAGCTCTTCTCACAGGACCTACAATGAGCAGTTCTTC	CASSSHRTYNEQFF
TRBJ2-1	TRBV29-1	11	.	.	TGCAGCGCCTTTAACTACAATGAGCAGTTCTTC	CSAFNYNEQFF
TRBJ2-3	TRBV6-5	15	TRBD2	.	TGTGCCAGCAGACAAGCGGGAGGCAGCACAGATACGCAGTATTTT	CASRQAGGSTDTQYF
TRBJ1-2	TRBV27	14	.	.	TGTGCCAGCAGCCTGGGTAGACTGAGATTCGGCTACACCTTC	CASSLGRLRFGYTF
TRBJ2-5	TRBV4-1	15	.	.	TGCGCCAGCAGCCAAGATTTGGGACAATTTGAGACCCAGTACTTC	CASSQDLGQFETQYF
TRBJ2-7	TRBV7-2	13	.	.	TGTGCCAGCAGCTTTACTAGCTCCTACGAGCAGTACTTC	CASSFTSSYEQYF
TRBJ1-1	TRBV29-1	13	.	.	TGCAGCGGATCAGACAGTCAGTACACTGAAGCTTTCTTT	CSGSDSQYTEAFF
TRBJ2-5	TRBV6-5	15	.	.	TGTGCCAGCAGTTATCGCGGGATGGGCCAAGAGACCCAGTACTTC	CASSYRGMGQETQYF
TRBJ2-3	TRBV27	13	.	.	TGTGCCAGCAAGGTAGGAGGCACAGATACGCAGTATTTT	CASKVGGTDTQYF
TRBJ2-7	TRBV2	15	TRBD2	once	TGTGCCACCCGACTAGCGGGTGGGAGCTCCTACGAGCAGTACTTC	CATRLAGGSSYEQYF
TRBJ1-1	TRBV14	14	.	.	TGTGCCAGCAGCTTGGACAGTTTCGGCACTGAAGCTTTCTTT	CASSLDSFGTEAFF
TRBJ1-1	TRBV4-2	15	.	.	TGTGCCAGCAGCCTTTCCTCGACAGCGAACACTGAAGCTTTCTTT	CASSLSSTANTEAFF
TRBJ2-4	TRBV28	15	TRBD1	.	TGTGCCAGCAATCCACAGGGGCTAGCCAAAAACATTCAGTACTTC	CASNPQGLAKNIQYF
TRBJ1-5	TRBV4-1	16	TRBD1	.	TGCGCCAGCAGCCAAGGGACAGGGATTAGCAATCAGCCCCAGCATTTT	CASSQGTGISNQPQHF
TRBJ2-3	TRBV29-1	14	.	.	TGCAGCGTCCTTAATACGGGGAGCACAGATACGCAGTATTTT	CSVLNTGSTDTQYF
TRBJ2-2	TRBV2	18	TRBD2	.	TGTGCCAGCACGGGAAGGCTAGCGGGAGGCTGGAGGACCGGGGAGCTGTTTTTT	CASTGRLAGGWRTGELFF
TRBJ1-5	TRBV25-1	14	TRBD1	.	TGTGCCAGCGGGGTGACAGGGGTTAATCAGCCCCAGCATTTT	CASGVTGVNQPQHF